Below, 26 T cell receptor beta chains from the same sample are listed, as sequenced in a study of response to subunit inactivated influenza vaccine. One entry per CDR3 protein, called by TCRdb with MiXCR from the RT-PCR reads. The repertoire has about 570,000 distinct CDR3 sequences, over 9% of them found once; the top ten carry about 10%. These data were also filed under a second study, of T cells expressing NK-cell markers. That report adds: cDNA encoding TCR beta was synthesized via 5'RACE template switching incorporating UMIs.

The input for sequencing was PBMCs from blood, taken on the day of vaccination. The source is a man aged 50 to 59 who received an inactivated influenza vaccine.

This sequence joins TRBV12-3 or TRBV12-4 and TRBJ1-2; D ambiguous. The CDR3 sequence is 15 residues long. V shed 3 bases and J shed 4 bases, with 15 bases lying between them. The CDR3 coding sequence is TGTGCCAGCAGTTTTAATTTTCGTCTCCGCTATGGCTACACCTTC. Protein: CASSFNFRLRYGYTF.

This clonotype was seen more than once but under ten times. The CDR3 is CASRRLAENSYEQYF. As DNA, the CDR3 is TGTGCCAGCAGGAGACTAGCGGAAAACTCCTACGAGCAGTACTTC. The chain has TRBV6-1 and TRBJ2-7, with TRBD2 identical over 9 bases. CDR1 MNHNS and CDR2 SASEGT come from the germline V gene. The CDR3 covers 15 residues. The V segment lost 6 bases and the J segment 0 bases; nucleotides outside the gene matches: 6.

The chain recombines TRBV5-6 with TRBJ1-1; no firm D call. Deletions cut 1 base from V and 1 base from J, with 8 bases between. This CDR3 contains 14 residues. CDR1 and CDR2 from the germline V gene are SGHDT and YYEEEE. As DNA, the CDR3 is TGTGCCAGCAGCTTGTCTTGGGGGAACACTGAAGCTTTCTTT. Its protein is CASSLSWGNTEAFF.

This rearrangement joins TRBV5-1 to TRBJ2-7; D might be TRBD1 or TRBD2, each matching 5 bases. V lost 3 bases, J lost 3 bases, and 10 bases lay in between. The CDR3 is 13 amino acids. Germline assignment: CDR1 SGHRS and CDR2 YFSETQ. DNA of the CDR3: TGCGCCAGCAGCTGGGGACCAAACTACGAGCAGTACTTC. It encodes CASSWGPNYEQYF.

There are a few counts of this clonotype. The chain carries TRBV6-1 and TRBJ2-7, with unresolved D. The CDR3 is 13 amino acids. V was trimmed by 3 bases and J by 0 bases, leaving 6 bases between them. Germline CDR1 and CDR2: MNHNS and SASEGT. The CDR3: CASSEVRSYEQYF. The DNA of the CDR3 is TGTGCCAGCAGTGAGGTTCGCTCCTACGAGCAGTACTTC.

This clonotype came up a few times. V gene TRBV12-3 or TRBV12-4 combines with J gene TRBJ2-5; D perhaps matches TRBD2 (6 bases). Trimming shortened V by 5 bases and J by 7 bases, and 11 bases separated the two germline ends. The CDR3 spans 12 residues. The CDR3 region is CASSAGSGTQYF. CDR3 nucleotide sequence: TGTGCCAGCAGTGCCGGGAGCGGGACCCAGTACTTC.

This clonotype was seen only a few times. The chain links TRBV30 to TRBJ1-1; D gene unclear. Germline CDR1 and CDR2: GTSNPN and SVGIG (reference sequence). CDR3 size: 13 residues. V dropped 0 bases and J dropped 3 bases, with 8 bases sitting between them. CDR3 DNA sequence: TGTGCCTGGAGTGTAAGATGGGACACTGAAGCTTTCTTT. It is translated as CAWSVRWDTEAFF.

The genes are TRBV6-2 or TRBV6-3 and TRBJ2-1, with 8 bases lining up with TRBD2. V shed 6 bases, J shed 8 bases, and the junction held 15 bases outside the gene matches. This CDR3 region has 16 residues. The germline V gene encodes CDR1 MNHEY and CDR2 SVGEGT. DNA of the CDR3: TGTGCCAGCAGCAAAAGGTCCAGCGGGGGTTTTGATGAGCAGTTCTTC. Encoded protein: CASSKRSSGGFDEQFF.

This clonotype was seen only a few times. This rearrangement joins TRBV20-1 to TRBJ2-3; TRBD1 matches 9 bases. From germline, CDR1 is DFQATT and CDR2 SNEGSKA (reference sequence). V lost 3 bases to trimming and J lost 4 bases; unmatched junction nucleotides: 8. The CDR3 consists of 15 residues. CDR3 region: CSARSRDRAPDTQYF. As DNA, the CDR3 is TGCAGTGCTAGGAGCCGGGACAGGGCTCCAGATACGCAGTATTTT.

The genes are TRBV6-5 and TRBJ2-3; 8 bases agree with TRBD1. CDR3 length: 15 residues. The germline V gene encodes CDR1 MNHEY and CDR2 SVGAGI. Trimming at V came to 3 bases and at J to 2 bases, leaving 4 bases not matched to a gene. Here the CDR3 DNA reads TGTGCCAGCAGTTATCAGGGACAGGTCACAGATACGCAGTATTTT. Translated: CASSYQGQVTDTQYF.

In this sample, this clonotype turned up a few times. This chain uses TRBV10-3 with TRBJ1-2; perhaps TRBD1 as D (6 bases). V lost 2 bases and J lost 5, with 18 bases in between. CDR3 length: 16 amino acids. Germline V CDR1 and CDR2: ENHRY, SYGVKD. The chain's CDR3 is CAISERRGGTQYGYTF. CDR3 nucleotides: TGTGCCATCAGTGAGCGCCGAGGGGGGACTCAGTATGGCTACACCTTC.

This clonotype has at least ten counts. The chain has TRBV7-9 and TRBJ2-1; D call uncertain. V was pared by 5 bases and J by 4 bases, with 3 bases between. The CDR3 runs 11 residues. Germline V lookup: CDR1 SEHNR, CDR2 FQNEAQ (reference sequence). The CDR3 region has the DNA TGTGCCAGCAGCGTATACAATGAGCAGTTCTTC. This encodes CASSVYNEQFF.

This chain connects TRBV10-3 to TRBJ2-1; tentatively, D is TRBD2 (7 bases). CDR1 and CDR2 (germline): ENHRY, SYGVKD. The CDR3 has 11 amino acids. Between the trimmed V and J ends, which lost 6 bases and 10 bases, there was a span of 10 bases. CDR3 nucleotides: TGTGCCATCAGGGGAGGGGGGGAGCAGTTCTTC. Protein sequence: CAIRGGGEQFF.

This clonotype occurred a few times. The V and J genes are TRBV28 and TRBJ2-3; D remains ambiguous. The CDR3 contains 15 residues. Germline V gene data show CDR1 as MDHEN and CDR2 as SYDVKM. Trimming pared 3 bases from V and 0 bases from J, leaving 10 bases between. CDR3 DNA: TGTGCCAGCAGTTTTAGTTTCTCTAGCACAGATACGCAGTATTTT. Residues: CASSFSFSSTDTQYF.

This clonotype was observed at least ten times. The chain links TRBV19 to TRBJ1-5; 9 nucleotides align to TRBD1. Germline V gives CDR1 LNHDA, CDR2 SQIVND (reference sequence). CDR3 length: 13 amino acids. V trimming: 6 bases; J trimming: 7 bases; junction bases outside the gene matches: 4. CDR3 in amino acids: CASSSTGGQPQHF. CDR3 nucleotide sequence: TGTGCCAGTAGCTCGACAGGGGGACAGCCCCAGCATTTT.

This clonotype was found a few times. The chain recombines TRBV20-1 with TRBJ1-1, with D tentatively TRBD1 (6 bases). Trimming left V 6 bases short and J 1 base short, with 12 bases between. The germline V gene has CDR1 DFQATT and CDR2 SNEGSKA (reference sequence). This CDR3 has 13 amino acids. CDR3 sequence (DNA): TGCAGTGCCCTCCGGACAGCGAACACTGAAGCTTTCTTT. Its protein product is CSALRTANTEAFF.

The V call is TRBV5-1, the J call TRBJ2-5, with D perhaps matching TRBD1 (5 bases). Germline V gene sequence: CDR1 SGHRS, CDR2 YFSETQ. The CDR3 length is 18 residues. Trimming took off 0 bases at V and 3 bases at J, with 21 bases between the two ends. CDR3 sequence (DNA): TGCGCCAGCAGCTTGGGGCCCGATTGGGGCGGCCTAAAAGAGACCCAGTACTTC. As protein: CASSLGPDWGGLKETQYF.

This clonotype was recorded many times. Here the CDR3 DNA reads TGTGCCAGCAGCGACCGTGGCTCCTACGAGCAGTACTTC. It specifies CASSDRGSYEQYF. This chain uses TRBV7-9 with TRBJ2-7; no firm D call. V shed 5 bases and J shed 0 bases, with 8 bases lying between them. The CDR3 length is 13 residues. CDR1 and CDR2 from the germline V gene are SEHNR and FQNEAQ (reference sequence).

The CDR3 DNA is TGTGCCAGCAGCCGACTAGCGGGAGGCCTCTTGCGGGGAGAGACCCAGTACTTC. This translates into CASSRLAGGLLRGETQYF. The rearrangement uses TRBV11-2 and TRBJ2-5, with 13 bases lining up with TRBD2. Per germline, CDR1 SGHAT and CDR2 FQNNGV. The CDR3 sequence is 18 residues long. The V and J ends lost 5 bases and 4 bases, in that order; junction bases with no gene match: 13.

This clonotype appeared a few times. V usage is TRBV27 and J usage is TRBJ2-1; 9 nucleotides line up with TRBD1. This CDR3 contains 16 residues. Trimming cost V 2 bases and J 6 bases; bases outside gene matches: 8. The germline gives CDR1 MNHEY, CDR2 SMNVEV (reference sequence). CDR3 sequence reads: CASSLPPGQGGNEQFF. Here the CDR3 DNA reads TGTGCCAGCAGTTTACCCCCGGGACAGGGAGGCAATGAGCAGTTCTTC.

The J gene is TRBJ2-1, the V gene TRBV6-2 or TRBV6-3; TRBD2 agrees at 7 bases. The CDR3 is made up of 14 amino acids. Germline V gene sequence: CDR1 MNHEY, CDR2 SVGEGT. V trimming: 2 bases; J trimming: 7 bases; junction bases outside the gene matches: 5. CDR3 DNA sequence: TGTGCCAGCAGTTACCCCGGCGGGAGTAATGAGCAGTTCTTC. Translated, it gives CASSYPGGSNEQFF.

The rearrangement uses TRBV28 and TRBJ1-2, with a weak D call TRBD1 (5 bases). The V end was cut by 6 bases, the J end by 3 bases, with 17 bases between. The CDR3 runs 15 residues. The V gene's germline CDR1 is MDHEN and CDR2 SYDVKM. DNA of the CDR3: TGTGCCAGCAGCCCTCCGGGACCTACCCACTATGGCTACACCTTC. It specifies CASSPPGPTHYGYTF.

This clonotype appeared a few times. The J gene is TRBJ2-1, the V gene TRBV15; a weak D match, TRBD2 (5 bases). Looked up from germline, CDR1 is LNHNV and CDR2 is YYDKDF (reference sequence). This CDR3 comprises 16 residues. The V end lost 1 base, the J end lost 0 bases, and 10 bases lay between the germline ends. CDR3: CATSRGGLSSYNEQFF. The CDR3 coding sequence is TGTGCCACCAGCAGAGGCGGACTTAGCTCCTACAATGAGCAGTTCTTC.

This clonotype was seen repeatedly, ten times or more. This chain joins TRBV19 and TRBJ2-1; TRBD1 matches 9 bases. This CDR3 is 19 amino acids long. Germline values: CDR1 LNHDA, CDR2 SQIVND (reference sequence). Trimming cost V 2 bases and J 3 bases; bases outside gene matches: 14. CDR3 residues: CASSIIDRGRPDVYNEQFF. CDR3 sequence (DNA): TGTGCCAGTAGTATAATCGACAGGGGGAGACCAGATGTCTACAATGAGCAGTTCTTC.

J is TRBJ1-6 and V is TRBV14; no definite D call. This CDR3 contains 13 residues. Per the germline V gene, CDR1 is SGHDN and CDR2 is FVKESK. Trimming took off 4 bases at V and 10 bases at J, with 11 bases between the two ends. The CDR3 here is CASSPIGGSPLHF. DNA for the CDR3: TGTGCCAGCAGCCCTATTGGAGGATCACCCCTCCACTTT.

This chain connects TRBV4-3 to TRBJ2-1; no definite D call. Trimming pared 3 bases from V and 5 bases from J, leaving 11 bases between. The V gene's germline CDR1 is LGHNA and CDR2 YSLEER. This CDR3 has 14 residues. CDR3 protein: CASSQVGINNEQFF. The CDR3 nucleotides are TGCGCCAGCAGCCAGGTGGGGATAAACAATGAGCAGTTCTTC.